Each of the 27 T cell receptor beta chains below was sequenced from the same sample in a study of cytotoxic CD8 clonotypes in ibrutinib-treated CLL. Assay used: immunoSEQ multiplex PCR; TCRdb lists only in-frame clones, some missing. The profile shows more than 75,000 clones, 75% to 80% of them singletons. The sample here was PBMCs, taken after 24 months of ibrutinib treatment. These receptors all stem from a human donor with chronic lymphocytic leukemia.

This clone was recorded a few times. The chain joins TRBV6-6 to TRBJ1-2; D possibly corresponds to TRBD1 (5 bases). The CDR3 is 13 residues long. V shed 10 bases and J shed 4 bases, with 16 bases lying between them. CDR1 is MNHNY, CDR2 SVGAGI, per germline (reference sequence). The CDR3 DNA reads as TGTGCCACCATAAGTCCAGGGAGCTATGGCTACACCTTC. Amino acid sequence: CATISPGSYGYTF.

CDR3 sequence (DNA): TGTGCCAGCAGCTCCCATCTATCCCTCCACTTT. It codes for CASSSHLSLHF. The rearrangement uses TRBV11-1 and TRBJ1-6; no firm D call. The CDR3 length is 11 residues. The germline gives CDR1 SGHAT, CDR2 FQDESV (reference sequence). V was pared by 4 bases and J by 14 bases, with 9 bases between.

V usage is TRBV10-3 and J usage is TRBJ2-3, with unresolved D. The CDR3 runs 14 residues. Trimming removed 2 bases at V and 2 bases at J, with 8 bases between. Germline V gives CDR1 ENHRY, CDR2 SYGVKD. CDR3: CAISEDKYTDTQYF. The CDR3 region has the DNA TGTGCCATCAGTGAGGACAAATACACAGATACGCAGTATTTT.

The chain has TRBV7-2 and TRBJ1-6; D unresolved. The CDR3 is 11 amino acids. Germline CDR1 is SGHTA and CDR2 is FQGNSA. V lost 6 bases, J lost 6 bases, and 3 bases lay in between. The CDR3: CASSLNSPLHF. The DNA for the CDR3 is TGTGCCAGCAGTCTTAATTCACCCCTCCACTTT.

This chain's CDR3 is CASRFSTGTPTDTQYF. In DNA form, the CDR3 reads TGCGCCAGCAGATTTTCGACAGGAACCCCCACAGATACGCAGTATTTT. This chain links TRBV5-1 with TRBJ2-3; D is perhaps TRBD1 (6 bases). Germline CDR1 reads SGHRS; CDR2 reads YFSETQ. The CDR3 sequence is 16 residues long. V shed 5 bases and J shed 2 bases, with 18 bases lying between them. Drawing the rest from reference TRBV5-1 and TRBJ2-3, the complete variable domain is KAGVTQTPRYLIKTRGQQVTLSCSPISGHRSVSWYQQTPGQGLQFLFEYFSETQRNKGNFPGRFSGRQFSNSRSEMNVSTLELGDSALYLCASRFSTGTPTDTQYFGPGTRLTVL.

J is TRBJ2-1 and V is TRBV19; 9 nucleotides line up with TRBD1. V was pared by 6 bases and J by 9 bases, with 9 bases of the junction left unmatched. There are 14 residues in the CDR3. Germline V gene data show CDR1 as LNHDA and CDR2 as SQIVND (reference sequence). CDR3 sequence reads: CASREGTGSREQFF. DNA of the CDR3: TGTGCCAGTAGAGAAGGGACAGGGTCCCGTGAGCAGTTCTTC.

V usage is TRBV10-3 and J usage is TRBJ2-3; no firm D call. Trimming shortened V by 1 base and J by 0 bases, and 11 bases separated the two germline ends. The CDR3 contains 16 residues. Looked up from germline, CDR1 is ENHRY and CDR2 is SYGVKD. In DNA, the CDR3 is TGTGCCATCAGTGAGTTAGGCGGAAGAAGCACAGATACGCAGTATTTT. This codes for CAISELGGRSTDTQYF.

The CDR3 region is CASSHSGNGNTIYF. In DNA form, the CDR3 reads TGTGCCAGCAGCCACTCGGGGAACGGGAACACCATATATTTT. The rearrangement joins TRBV11-2 to TRBJ1-3; D remains ambiguous. In germline, CDR1 is SGHAT, CDR2 FQNNGV. V was trimmed by 5 bases and J by 7 bases, leaving 15 bases between them. There are 14 residues in the CDR3.

J is TRBJ1-3 and V is TRBV18; D is ambiguous. Germline V gene sequence: CDR1 KGHSH, CDR2 LQKENI. This CDR3 has 16 residues. V lost 3 bases and J lost 1, with 13 bases in between. CDR3 sequence reads: CASSPPRSFSGNTIYF. The DNA for the CDR3 is TGTGCCAGCTCACCGCCTAGGAGTTTTTCTGGAAACACCATATATTTT.

The chain is built from TRBV6-5 and TRBJ2-1; 7 bases map to TRBD2. Germline V gives CDR1 MNHEY, CDR2 SVGAGI. The CDR3 has 14 amino acids. Trimming removed 8 bases from V and 6 bases from J; junction bases left unmatched: 10. The DNA for the CDR3 is TGTGCCAGCCGAGACGGGAGGCTGGGCAATGAGCAGTTCTTC. This codes for CASRDGRLGNEQFF.

The chain couples TRBV7-2 to TRBJ2-3, with D possibly matching TRBD1 (6 bases). This CDR3 is built from 17 residues. The V gene lost 5 bases and the J gene lost 0 bases, with 18 bases spanning the gap. Germline CDR1 reads SGHTA; CDR2 reads FQGNSA. The CDR3 DNA is TGTGCCAGCAGCCGACAGGCTAGCAGATCTAGCACAGATACGCAGTATTTT. Protein: CASSRQASRSSTDTQYF.

This chain connects TRBV6-1 to TRBJ2-7; 7 bases fit TRBD2. V was clipped by 8 bases and J by 1 base; unmatched bases: 11. The V gene's germline CDR1 is MNHNS and CDR2 SASEGT. This CDR3 is built from 15 residues. CDR3 amino acids: CASYSGTTTSYEQYF. The CDR3 nucleotides read TGTGCCAGCTACTCCGGGACTACCACTTCCTACGAGCAGTACTTC.

This chain uses TRBV5-6 with TRBJ1-2, with D perhaps matching TRBD1 (6 bases). The V end lost 4 bases, the J end lost 4 bases, and 17 bases lay between the germline ends. The CDR3 runs 15 residues. Per the germline V gene, CDR1 is SGHDT and CDR2 is YYEEEE. CDR3 bases: TGTGCCAGCAGCAGAGGGGGGGGCCTGGGCTATGGCTACACCTTC. Amino acid sequence: CASSRGGGLGYGYTF.

The rearrangement uses TRBV4-2 and TRBJ2-7; D gene uncertain. The germline gives CDR1 LGHNA, CDR2 YNFKEQ. The ends were cut back, 3 bases at V and 0 bases at J, with 3 bases in the middle. There are 12 residues in the CDR3. CDR3 residues: CASSHSSYEQYF. The DNA for the CDR3 is TGTGCCAGCAGCCACAGCTCCTACGAGCAGTACTTC.

The chain is built from TRBV4-3 and TRBJ2-5; D may be TRBD2 (6 bases). V lost 5 bases and J lost 4, with 17 bases in between. Germline CDR1 is LGHNA and CDR2 is YSLEER. This CDR3 spans 15 amino acids. Here the CDR3 reads CASSFNRGFGETQYF. In DNA form, the CDR3 reads TGCGCCAGCAGCTTCAACCGGGGGTTCGGAGAGACCCAGTACTTC.

V is TRBV6-1 and J is TRBJ2-5; D perhaps matches TRBD2 (5 bases). This CDR3 is 15 amino acids long. V lost 0 bases, J lost 2 bases, and 10 bases lay in between. Germline lookup yields CDR1 MNHNS and CDR2 SASEGT. The CDR3 loop reads CASSEAVRLQETQYF. In DNA, the CDR3 is TGTGCCAGCAGTGAAGCAGTAAGACTACAAGAGACCCAGTACTTC.

The chain has TRBV7-2 and TRBJ1-1; 8 positions match TRBD1. V dropped 1 base and J dropped 1; count of bases not matched to a gene: 2. CDR1 SGHTA and CDR2 FQGNSA come from the germline V gene. This CDR3 comprises 15 residues. The CDR3 region has the DNA TGTGCCAGCAGCTTAGTTACAGGGGGGAACACTGAAGCTTTCTTT. Translation: CASSLVTGGNTEAFF.

J is TRBJ1-2 and V is TRBV20-1; D ambiguous. Germline loops: CDR1 DFQATT, CDR2 SNEGSKA (reference sequence). V was shortened by 3 bases and J by 7 bases, with 9 bases between the two germline ends. The CDR3 length is 11 residues. This CDR3 is CSARWQAGYTF. CDR3 DNA: TGCAGTGCTAGGTGGCAGGCTGGCTACACCTTC.

The chain employs TRBV27 and TRBJ2-7, with D possibly TRBD1 on 6 matching bases. V was trimmed by 7 bases and J by 1 base, leaving 17 bases between them. Germline V lookup: CDR1 MNHEY, CDR2 SMNVEV (reference sequence). This CDR3 has 15 amino acids. The CDR3 sequence is CASKSQGMVSYEQYF. The CDR3 DNA follows: TGTGCCAGCAAATCACAGGGTATGGTGTCCTACGAGCAGTACTTC.

The chain recombines TRBV10-2 with TRBJ2-1, with D perhaps matching TRBD2 (5 bases). CDR1 and CDR2 from the germline V gene are WSHSY and SAAADI. The CDR3 contains 15 residues. V was pared by 4 bases and J by 1 base, with 11 bases between. The CDR3 sequence is CASSGVERSYNEQFF. The CDR3 bases are TGCGCCAGCAGTGGAGTCGAGCGGTCCTACAATGAGCAGTTCTTC.

This clone has only one observation. The rearrangement joins TRBV11-3 to TRBJ1-1, with D hard to call. CDR1 and CDR2 from the germline V gene are SGHNT and YENEEA. Trimming took 5 bases from V and 4 from J, leaving 8 bases between them. The CDR3 consists of 12 residues. The DNA of the CDR3 is TGTGCCAGCAGCGCCGAGGGCACTGAAGCTTTCTTT. Translation: CASSAEGTEAFF.

The CDR3, as DNA: TGTGCCTGGAGTGGGGAGGGACGTGCCTACGAGCAGTACTTC. Its protein is CAWSGEGRAYEQYF. The rearrangement uses TRBV30 and TRBJ2-7, with TRBD2 matching 7 bases. The germline CDR1 and CDR2 sequences are GTSNPN and SVGIG (reference sequence). With 1 base clipped from V and 2 bases from J, the junction kept 5 bases outside the gene matches. The CDR3 totals 14 residues.

This chain uses TRBV12-5 with TRBJ1-3; unclear D gene. CDR1 is LGHNT and CDR2 is FRNRAP in the germline V gene. This CDR3 region has 12 residues. V was cut by 8 bases and J by 4 bases, with 9 bases left in between. The CDR3 region has the DNA TGTGCTAGTTCCAGTGGAGGAAACACCATATATTTT. Encoded protein: CASSSGGNTIYF. Full variable domain (missing parts from reference TRBV12-5 and TRBJ1-3): DARVTQTPRHKVTEMGQEVTMRCQPILGHNTVFWYRQTMMQGLELLAYFRNRAPLDDSGMPKDRFSAEMPDATLATLKIQPSEPRDSAVYFCASSSGGNTIYFGEGSWLTVV.

The J gene is TRBJ2-2, the V gene TRBV6-1, with no clear D. The germline CDR1 and CDR2 sequences are MNHNS and SASEGT. Trimming took 8 bases from V and 1 from J, leaving 14 bases between them. There are 15 residues in the CDR3. In DNA, the CDR3 is TGTGCCAGCGCTGGTGTTGGGCTGAACACCGGGGAGCTGTTTTTT. Its protein is CASAGVGLNTGELFF.

The genes are TRBV28 and TRBJ1-1; 7 bases map to TRBD1. This CDR3 comprises 16 residues. CDR1 MDHEN and CDR2 SYDVKM come from the germline V gene. The V segment lost 5 bases and the J segment 0 bases; nucleotides outside the gene matches: 9. CDR3 in amino acids: CASSPAGGPMNTEAFF. CDR3 in DNA: TGTGCCAGCAGTCCAGCAGGGGGACCCATGAACACTGAAGCTTTCTTT.

The chain joins TRBV18 to TRBJ1-2; the D gene is possibly TRBD1 (5 bases). This CDR3 region has 13 residues. CDR1 KGHSH and CDR2 LQKENI come from the germline V gene. V was clipped by 3 bases and J by 8 bases, with 13 bases between them. CDR3 nucleotides: TGTGCCAGCTCACCGGACAAGGGAGAGGGCTACACCTTC. Its protein product is CASSPDKGEGYTF.

V is TRBV9 and J is TRBJ2-1, with 8 bases identical to TRBD1. J was trimmed by 2 bases and V by 1 base; bases with no gene match: 5. The CDR3 sequence is 16 residues long. Germline loops: CDR1 SGDLS, CDR2 YYNGEE. The CDR3 bases are TGTGCCAGCAGCGTATCCTCACAGGGGGCCTACAATGAGCAGTTCTTC. This translates into CASSVSSQGAYNEQFF. The whole variable domain, remainder taken from reference TRBV9 and TRBJ2-1, is DSGVTQTPKHLITATGQRVTLRCSPRSGDLSVYWYQQSLDQGLQFLIQYYNGEERAKGNILERFSAQQFPDLHSELNLSSLELGDSALYFCASSVSSQGAYNEQFFGPGTRLTVL.